This T cell receptor beta chain was found in a study of T cell repertoires in cytomegalovirus infection. The wider study: Peptides in the study included HLA-C-restricted and HLA-B-restricted CMV epitopes. CMV infection and matching HLA type were both indicated by public TCR beta signatures. Study results and caveats: Ex vivo, HLA-C-restricted CMV-specific TCR beta clonotypes prevailed over the rest of the response.

TCRdb called the reads again in MiXCR, with one record for every CDR3 protein. The table has 360,000 or so distinct CDR3 sequences, just under 35% seen once. V lost 1 base, J lost 0 bases, and 10 bases lay in between. The CDR3 loop spans 15 amino acids. Germline V lookup: CDR1 GTSNPN, CDR2 SVGIG (reference sequence). Concerning this clonotype: Its cognate antigen is unknown.

Specimen: cultured PBMCs, collected from culture after CMV antigen stimulation. The clonotype was recovered from a human donor in good health (CMV status not recorded). Some clones in this sample may be carry-over from other donors' samples. V is TRBV30 and J is TRBJ2-1; D might be TRBD1 (6 bases). The CDR3 region is CAWSAGASSYNEQFF. The DNA for the CDR3 is TGTGCCTGGAGTGCAGGGGCCAGCTCCTACAATGAGCAGTTCTTC.